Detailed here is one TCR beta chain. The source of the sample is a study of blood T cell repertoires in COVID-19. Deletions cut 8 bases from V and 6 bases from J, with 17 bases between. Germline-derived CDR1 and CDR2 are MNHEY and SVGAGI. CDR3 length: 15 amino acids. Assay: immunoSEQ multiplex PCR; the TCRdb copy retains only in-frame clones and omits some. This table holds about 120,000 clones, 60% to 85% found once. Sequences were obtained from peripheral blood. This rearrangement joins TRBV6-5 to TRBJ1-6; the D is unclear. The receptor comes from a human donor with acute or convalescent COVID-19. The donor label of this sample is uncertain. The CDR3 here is CASGLSRLSNSPLHF. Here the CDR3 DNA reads TGTGCCAGCGGTTTAAGCAGGTTGAGTAATTCACCCCTCCACTTT.